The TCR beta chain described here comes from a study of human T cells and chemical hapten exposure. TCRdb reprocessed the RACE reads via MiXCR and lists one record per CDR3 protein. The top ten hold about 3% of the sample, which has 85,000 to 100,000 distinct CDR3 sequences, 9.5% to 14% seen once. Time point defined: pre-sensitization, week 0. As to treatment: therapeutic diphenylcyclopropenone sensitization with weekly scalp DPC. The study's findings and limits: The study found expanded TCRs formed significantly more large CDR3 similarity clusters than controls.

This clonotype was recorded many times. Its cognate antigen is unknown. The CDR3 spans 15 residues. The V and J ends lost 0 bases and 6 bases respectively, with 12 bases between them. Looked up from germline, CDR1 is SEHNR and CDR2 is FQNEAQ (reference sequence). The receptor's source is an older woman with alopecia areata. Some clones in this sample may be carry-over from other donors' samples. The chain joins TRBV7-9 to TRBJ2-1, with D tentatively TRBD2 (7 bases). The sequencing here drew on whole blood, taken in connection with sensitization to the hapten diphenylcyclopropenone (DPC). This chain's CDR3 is CASSLAGGPLNEQFF. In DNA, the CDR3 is TGTGCCAGCAGCTTAGCGGGGGGGCCCCTCAATGAGCAGTTCTTC.